These 14 T cell receptor beta chains were all obtained from the same sample, sequenced in a study of follicular helper T cells after annual influenza vaccination. Libraries were prepared by immunoSEQ multiplex PCR; TCRdb keeps only in-frame clonotypes and omits some of them. The table has about 10,000 clones, 70% to 90% seen once. Time point in this sample: 2015-2016 season, 7 days after influenza vaccination. The input for sequencing was CXCR5+ CD38- circulating T follicular helper cells from blood, taken 7 days after influenza vaccination. The subset was: circulating Tfh, non-naive CD4+CXCR5+PD-1+ (ICOS+CD38+ or ICOS-CD38-). The source of these receptors is an adult who received the influenza vaccine.

This chain connects TRBV5-4 to TRBJ1-1; D unresolved. Per germline, CDR1 SGHNT and CDR2 YYREEE (reference sequence). V was cut by 0 bases and J by 0 bases, with 9 bases left in between. This CDR3 is built from 15 residues. This CDR3 reads CASSLADLMNTEAFF. Written as DNA, the CDR3 is TGTGCCAGCAGCTTGGCCGACTTGATGAACACTGAAGCTTTCTTT.

The chain recombines TRBV11-2 with TRBJ1-5; 7 bases match TRBD1. CDR1 and CDR2 from the germline V gene are SGHAT and FQNNGV. J gave up 14 bases and V 3 bases, and 10 bases lay outside the gene matches. This CDR3 region has 13 residues. The chain's CDR3 is CASSLDSWDRKHF. CDR3 sequence (DNA): TGTGCCAGCAGCTTGGATAGTTGGGACAGAAAGCATTTT. The variable domain in full, completed from reference TRBV11-2 and TRBJ1-5, reads EAGVAQSPRYKIIEKRQSVAFWCNPISGHATLYWYQQILGQGPKLLIQFQNNGVVDDSQLPKDRFSAERLKGVDSTLKIQPAKLEDSAVYLCASSLDSWDRKHFGDGTRLSIL.

The genes are TRBV7-9 and TRBJ2-1; TRBD1 aligns across 9 bases. CDR3 length: 16 residues. J lost 8 bases, V lost 1 base, and 9 bases had no gene match. CDR1 SEHNR and CDR2 FQNEAQ come from the germline V gene (reference sequence). Written as DNA, the CDR3 is TGTGCCAGCAGCTTAGTATCCTCGGGACAGGGCGATGAGCAGTTCTTC. Translating it yields CASSLVSSGQGDEQFF.

The V call is TRBV13, the J call TRBJ1-1, with 9 bases matching TRBD1. V lost 6 bases to trimming and J lost 7 bases; unmatched junction nucleotides: 6. This CDR3 has 13 residues. Per the germline V gene, CDR1 is PRHDT and CDR2 is FYEKMQ (reference sequence). The DNA for the CDR3 is TGTGCCAGCAGAGGACAGGGGTTGGGTGAAGCTTTCTTT. It encodes CASRGQGLGEAFF.

The V and J genes are TRBV27 and TRBJ1-2, with 7 positions matching TRBD1. Germline V CDR1 and CDR2: MNHEY, SMNVEV (reference sequence). The V gene end was trimmed by 5 bases and the J gene end by 8 bases; junction bases not matched to a gene: 8. This CDR3 spans 13 amino acids. The CDR3 is CASSNWDSRGYTF. The CDR3 nucleotides are TGTGCCAGCAGTAACTGGGACAGCAGAGGCTACACCTTC.

The chain employs TRBV15 and TRBJ2-3; 7 bases are a match to TRBD1. This CDR3 has 15 amino acids. Germline CDR1 LNHNV, CDR2 YYDKDF (reference sequence). Losses at the gene ends were 0 bases for V and 4 bases for J; bases not matched to a gene: 4. The CDR3 here is CATSRDRDSPDTQYF. CDR3 in DNA: TGTGCCACCAGCAGAGATCGGGACAGCCCAGATACGCAGTATTTT.

The chain is built from TRBV5-4 and TRBJ1-1, with TRBD1 matching over 7 bases. CDR1 and CDR2 from the germline V gene are SGHNT and YYREEE (reference sequence). The trim removed 4 bases at V and 3 bases at J, leaving 6 bases unmatched. The CDR3 sequence is 14 residues long. The CDR3 nucleotides are TGTGCCAGCAGCAAGACAGGGACGGACACTGAAGCTTTCTTT. This translates into CASSKTGTDTEAFF.

This clone has just one count. The J gene is TRBJ1-1, the V gene TRBV7-8; unclear D gene. This CDR3 has 15 residues. CDR1 SGHVS and CDR2 FQNEAQ come from the germline V gene. The V end was cut by 7 bases, the J end by 1 base, with 16 bases between. As DNA, the CDR3 is TGTGCCAGCACCCCGACGCAGCATACGAACACTGAAGCTTTCTTT. It yields the protein CASTPTQHTNTEAFF.

This clone was counted a single time. This chain uses TRBV11-2 with TRBJ2-7, with no clear D. The CDR3 contains 14 residues. Germline V gene data show CDR1 as SGHAT and CDR2 as FQNNGV. V was shortened by 3 bases and J by 0 bases, with 9 bases between the two germline ends. CDR3 protein: CASSLDPSSYEQYF. DNA of the CDR3: TGTGCCAGCAGCTTGGACCCCTCCTCCTACGAGCAGTACTTC. Based on the CDR3 plus reference TRBV11-2 and TRBJ2-7, the full variable domain is EAGVAQSPRYKIIEKRQSVAFWCNPISGHATLYWYQQILGQGPKLLIQFQNNGVVDDSQLPKDRFSAERLKGVDSTLKIQPAKLEDSAVYLCASSLDPSSYEQYFGPGTRLTVT.

The rearrangement uses TRBV4-2 and TRBJ2-5, with 9 bases aligning to TRBD2. Germline V gene data show CDR1 as LGHNA and CDR2 as YNFKEQ. Unmatched junction bases numbered 4, after V lost 0 bases and J lost 5 bases. The CDR3 spans 15 residues. The chain's CDR3 is CASSQEGGGAETQYF. CDR3 nucleotide sequence: TGTGCCAGCAGCCAAGAAGGCGGGGGGGCCGAGACCCAGTACTTC.

V gene TRBV7-2 combines with J gene TRBJ2-7; D perhaps matches TRBD2 (5 bases). Germline loops: CDR1 SGHTA, CDR2 FQGNSA. There are 14 residues in the CDR3. V shed 6 bases and J shed 6 bases, with 18 bases lying between them. The CDR3 sequence: CASRSGLASSEQYF. Here the CDR3 DNA reads TGTGCCAGCAGGTCAGGCCTAGCTTCCAGCGAGCAGTACTTC.

A single count supports this clone. The chain couples TRBV19 to TRBJ2-2; D unclear. Germline-derived CDR1 and CDR2 are LNHDA and SQIVND (reference sequence). Trimming cost V 5 bases and J 8 bases, with 9 bases left between them. The CDR3 is made up of 12 amino acids. Here the CDR3 DNA reads TGTGCCAGTAGTCCAATGACAGGGGAGCTGTTTTTT. Its translation: CASSPMTGELFF. Together with reference TRBV19 and TRBJ2-2, the CDR3 gives the full variable domain: DGGITQSPKYLFRKEGQNVTLSCEQNLNHDAMYWYRQDPGQGLRLIYYSQIVNDFQKGDIAEGYSVSREKKESFPLTVTSAQKNPTAFYLCASSPMTGELFFGEGSRLTVL.

This clone came up a few times. The chain couples TRBV5-4 to TRBJ2-5; TRBD1 agrees at 8 bases. The germline V gene encodes CDR1 SGHNT and CDR2 YYREEE (reference sequence). The CDR3 has 16 residues. V gave up 1 base and J gave up 5 bases; unmatched junction bases: 10. The DNA of the CDR3 is TGTGCCAGCAGCTTGTTCGGCGGGACAGGAACGGAGACCCAGTACTTC. Translating it yields CASSLFGGTGTETQYF.

The chain carries TRBV25-1 and TRBJ2-2, with unresolved D. V was pared by 7 bases and J by 5 bases, with 14 bases between. Germline V CDR1 and CDR2: MGHDK, SYGVNS. CDR3 length: 14 residues. The CDR3 DNA is TGTGCCAGCACCCCACCATCAGCAACCGGGGAGCTGTTTTTT. This gives the protein CASTPPSATGELFF.